The sequence of this T cell receptor (beta chain) was determined in a study of cytomegalovirus exposure and HLA in healthy donors (TCRdb year 2017). With regard to the full study: According to an earlier analysis of a few hundred of the donors, some 170 million T cells yielded 117 million unique TCR beta sequences and around 300 Gb of sequence data. An earlier analysis of around 580 of the donors used high-throughput TCR beta sequencing to judge whether each TCR beta V gene segment behaved as functional or pseudogenic. Every repertoire in the discovery cohort had been generated on one and the same sequencing platform. High-throughput TCR immunosequencing, statistical association of individual TCRs with disease status, and machine learning were combined to predict cytomegalovirus infection status. In the later analysis, no new phenotypic data were used to find candidate immune exposures; instead, reliance was placed on TCR beta sequences and their occurrence across donors. The study was designed to test whether signatures of past pathogen exposure could be identified by cataloging public T cell receptors. Donor age, sex, ethnicity and CMV serostatus were collected together with the repertoire data. A few DR-DQ haplotypes were treated as single units for association and clustering because of strong linkage in the cohort. Besides the first cohort of roughly 660 subjects, a separate validation cohort made up of about 120 different subjects was used. On average, about 240,000 unique TCR beta nucleotide sequences were sequenced per donor among a few hundred genotyped donors of the cohort, with roughly 18% of those sequences being non-productive. To study patterns of TCR occurrence, a later analysis re-analyzed previously published TCR beta repertoires from 666 donors and added high-resolution HLA genotyping. A later genetic analysis took genome-wide SNP genotypes for about 55% of the 666 donors and used that subset as a discovery cohort. Typing coverage differed by locus: A, B, C, DRB1 and DQB1 were typed in roughly 620-630 donors, DQA1 in approximately 520, DPA1 in some 610, and DPB1 in around 440. The genetic ancestry cluster associated with self-reported Caucasian donors included around 76% of the roughly 400 genotyped donors. The study used immunosequencing to profile the T cell repertoires of 666 subjects and linked those repertoires to cytomegalovirus serostatus. Class I and class II HLA loci were covered by the typing at four-digit resolution. An early release covering around 630 HLA-typed donors comprised approximately 290 gigabases of sequencing data and approximately 80 million unique TCR sequences.

The cohort was made up of approximately 670 healthy bone marrow donors. At the time of sampling, all cohort members were nominally healthy, though unrecorded immune exposures were likely present. The donor was CMV seronegative and was included in the group of a few hundred seronegative cohort members. A peripheral blood sample was collected from each donor, and TCR beta sequencing was performed on peripheral blood mononuclear cells. Genomic DNA extraction from the blood cell samples was performed with the Qiagen DNeasy Blood Extraction Kit. In the case of this clone: Its specific antigen is unknown. No much larger clone is present one base from it, and per-base qualities are unavailable.

Taken from cysteine to phenylalanine, the CDR3 has 14 residues. Only CDR3 DNA remains: 42 bases, in frame from the first base. Library preparation used the immunoSEQ multiplex PCR assay. The multiplex PCR relied on a mix of 60 forward primers for TCR Vbeta segments and 13 reverse primers for TCR Jbeta segments. The CDR3 region of rearranged TCR beta genes was amplified from genomic DNA with a multiplex PCR assay. The Illumina HiSeq System was used to sequence the amplified TCR beta libraries as 87-base-pair reads. Regarding the original processing steps: A later analysis counted tens of millions of unique TCR beta chains across the 600 to 850 repertoires, and some 11 million of these chains were shared by at least two donors. Raw reads were error-corrected and collapsed into unique sequences by a nearest-neighbor algorithm in which closely related sequences were merged to remove PCR and sequencing errors. To assign V, D and J gene segments, CDR3 sequences were aligned to IMGT reference sequences. For a sequence to be retained, at least a six-nucleotide match to both a V gene segment and a J gene segment was required. A rearrangement counted as productive if the CDR3 had no stop codons and remained in frame with V and J, and every other rearrangement counted as non-productive. CDR3 was defined by IMGT convention, running from the second conserved V-encoded cysteine to the conserved J-encoded phenylalanine. In an earlier analysis of 587 of the donors, sequences lacking an unambiguous match to a single V gene segment were excluded. An earlier analysis of some 610 of the donors called V segments functional above 56.7% productive rearrangements and segregating when the between-donor standard deviation exceeded 5%. A statistical classification framework was built to diagnose cytomegalovirus status from the catalog of TCR beta chain sequences. V and J gene assignment, in a later analysis, came from comparing TCR nucleotide sequences with IMGT/GENE-DB human TR gene sequences. Using the TCRdist pipeline, a later analysis assigned CDR3 sequences along with most-parsimonious VDJ recombination scenarios. In a later analysis, each TCR beta chain was defined by its CDR3 amino acid sequence together with its V-gene family, and reads without a unique V-gene family were excluded. In a later analysis, 500 to 650 highly shared, low-generation-probability nucleotide sequences were removed to address suspected cross-contamination and a sequencing artifact. In a later analysis, a clonal expansion index was calculated for each public chain from normalized within-repertoire ranks of inferred template counts. A later analysis computed generation probabilities with a VDJ recombination model fitted to out-of-frame rearrangements, and checked the results against IGoR. Hypergeometric tests were used in a later analysis to score TCR-TCR, TCR-HLA and TCR-CMV co-occurrence, with a repertoire-size bias correction applied to the TCR pairs. In a later analysis, false discovery rates were estimated by permuting HLA or CMV assignments 20 times. In a later analysis, co-occurring TCRs were grouped using DBSCAN, with TCRdist sequence similarity added in when clustering inside HLA-allele-positive subsets. Co-occurrence clustering excluded repertoires with fewer than 30,000 or more than 120,000 public chains, plus five with anomalous nucleotide sharing. In TCRdb, the immuneACCESS table is reduced to in-frame sequences with V and J assigned. These tables do not hold every clone; where another copy was compared, an unresolved V gene accounts for under half, and the others remain unexplained. The V and J calls and clone size come from that table; D and trimming were worked out from the DNA. The table for this sample lists 70,000 or so clones; 75% to 90% of them were counted only once. The top ten clonotypes cover roughly 2% of the sample.

What the authors observed across the whole study: Cytomegalovirus status was reported to be diagnosed by the classifier with high specificity and sensitivity in both the original and validation cohorts. Most TCR sequences were seen in very few donors, while some public TCRs were found in many individuals. An earlier analysis of roughly 570 of the donors showed that most TCR beta V segments appeared in productive rearrangements either about 87% or about 30% of the time, which broadly matched IMGT annotations. A later analysis associated about 18,000 TCR beta sequences with specific HLA alleles at a false discovery rate of 0.05. A later genetic analysis reported fewer N-insertions in productive TCRs among donors in an Asian-associated ancestry cluster than the roughly 640-donor mean. The earlier analysis of 587 of the donors excluded some 15 rarely observed V segments, including chromosome 9 orphons, because counts were too low. Strong co-occurrence of HLA alleles, especially DR and DQ, made assigning TCR associations to individual alleles difficult. Because HLA typing was missing for some donors at each locus, association tests included only the typed subset. In the study, approximately 160 TCR beta chains were listed as associated with cytomegalovirus. Several of the top co-occurrence clusters appeared to be linked to parvovirus B19, influenza, CMV and Epstein-Barr virus, according to a later analysis. The presence/absence analyses assumed that sequencing depth was roughly uniform across donors, and that assumption may not be true. Only TCR beta chains were sequenced in this cohort, and the absence of alpha or paired-chain data limited detectable features. The authors suggested that the approach could potentially be extended to other disease states and immunological phenotypes. In a later analysis, HLA-associated TCR beta chains were found to be more clonally expanded and to have lower generation probabilities than equally common non-associated chains. A group of highly shared sequence variants was considered likely to be a technical artifact of the sequencing pipeline. Because the 87-base-pair reads could not distinguish some IMGT-functional V segments, including TRBV6-2 and TRBV6-3, those segments were excluded. In a later genetic analysis, a missense DCLRE1C variant was associated with V-gene and J-gene trimming of TCR beta chains, and the association was replicated in an independent cohort. In a later analysis, most CMV-associated TCR beta chains were found to appear HLA-restricted, with HLA associations seemingly driven largely by CMV exposure. Linkage disequilibrium might explain the correlated functional status among segregating V segments, but an unknown experimental factor could not be excluded. In vitro tests confirmed that a few of the cytomegalovirus-associated TCR beta chains recognize cytomegalovirus antigens. For the cohort, immune exposure information was limited to CMV serostatus. A further reported finding was that TCR beta sequences accurately predicted the HLA-A and HLA-B alleles for most subjects in the first cohort. In a later analysis, the rate of TCR association differed among HLA loci, with DRB1 alleles having the most associated TCRs and HLA-C alleles having the fewest.

The receptor was derived from a woman between 25 and 40 years old in good health and CMV-seronegative. The V and J genes are TRBV21-1 and TRBJ2-1; the D call TRBD2 from the table was never checked on the DNA. TRBV21-1 is flagged as a pseudogene. The sample comprised PBMCs. The nucleotide sequence reads TGTGCCAGCTCTTCCGGGCAGGGGAGGGATGAGCAGTTCTTC. Its protein is CASSSGQGRDEQFF.